This T cell receptor (beta chain) was obtained from a study of blood T cell repertoires in COVID-19 (dated by TCRdb to 2018 to 2020). For the wider study: Samples from collaborators originated in the United States, Italy and Spain and spanned both the acute and convalescent phases of COVID-19. The dataset comprised deeply sampled blood TCRbeta repertoires from subjects exposed to, actively infected with, or recovered from COVID-19. Samples came from the ongoing ImmuneRACE study (first 160 participants) plus 1,254 subjects from 6 global collaborators. Nearly every sample came with metadata listing a de-identified subject ID, COVID-19 status, age in years and sex. The repertoires were made available in a free public database intended to serve as a resource for research on the immune response to SARS-CoV-2. The material from the prospective study consisted of cDNA or gDNA derived from T cells, B-cell-depleted T cells, or PBMCs. HLA class I and class II types, where available, came from metadata supplied by the sample provider rather than from assay-based typing.

Whole blood was collected in K2EDTA tubes by collaborating institutions according to the institutions' own protocols. For TCRbeta analysis, collaborator samples were shipped as frozen whole blood, as isolated PBMCs, or as DNA extracted from either sample type. The CDR3 covers 15 residues, taking in both the cysteine and the phenylalanine. The DNA shown is the 45-base CDR3, in frame from base 1. CDR1 and CDR2 (SNHLY, FYNNEI) derive from the germline V gene. V sheds 6 bases and J sheds 3 bases, leaving 17 bases between their ends. Overall study results and their limits: The quantity of clinical and demographic metadata differed by source and by participant and was supplied without curation.

Notes on this clone: It has no known antigen specificity. One base away there is no much larger clone; base qualities are not given.

The immunoSEQ Assay, a bias-controlled multiplex PCR, was used to amplify TCRbeta CDR3 regions from genomic DNA. The paper's processing steps were these. Nucleated cell counts per sample were estimated from amplification of reference gene primers within the assay. Sequence reads were collapsed and filtered to measure the absolute abundance of every unique TCRbeta CDR3 rearrangement. Productive Simpson clonality was computed per sample as the square root of Simpson's diversity index over productive rearrangements. What TCRdb holds here is the immuneACCESS table cut down to in-frame rearrangements. Part of the clones is not present; checked against another copy, under half of the missing clones reflect an unresolved V gene, and the others are unexplained. V and J calls and clone size are those listed in that table; D and trimming were worked out from the DNA. The sample yields around 500,000 clones; 70% to 90% were counted once. Of the sample, approximately 3.2% falls within the top ten clones.

The sample consisted of peripheral blood. The V and J segments used are TRBV2 and TRBJ1-1; perhaps TRBD1 is the D gene, with 5 bases matching. The sequence came from a human donor in a cohort sampled during active COVID-19. The bases are TGTGCCAGCAGCAGGGACTGGGGGGTTGACACTGAAGCTTTCTTT. Translated, this gives CASSRDWGVDTEAFF.